The clone carrying this T cell receptor beta chain was seen ten or more times. V lost 1 base to trimming and J lost 3 bases, with 16 bases between them. In germline, CDR1 is DFQATT, CDR2 SNEGSKA (reference sequence). CDR3 length equals 15 residues. These data are taken from a study of T-cell reconstitution after alpha-beta-depleted transplantation in children. Library preparation (for TCRbeta) was performed with unique molecular identifiers. TCRdb processed the PCR reads anew with MiXCR; each CDR3 protein has one entry. The sample includes over 200,000 distinct CDR3 sequences, approximately 9.5% of them seen just once.

The sequenced sample was PBMCs from the stem cell graft donor, obtained from the stem cell graft. The V and J genes are TRBV20-1 and TRBJ2-7, with D tentatively TRBD1 (6 bases). The TCR sequence derives from a human donor who donated a stem cell graft to a child with acute lymphoblastic leukemia. The CDR3 spells CSARAPGRDNYEQYF. The CDR3 coding sequence is TGCAGTGCTAGAGCCCCGGGCAGGGACAACTACGAGCAGTACTTC.